A selection of T cell receptor beta chains follows, all from one sample in a study of response to subunit inactivated influenza vaccine. TCRdb ran MiXCR on the RT-PCR reads and lists one entry per CDR3 protein. The data contain more than 450,000 distinct CDR3 sequences, about 11% of them singletons. Another study also made use of these data, one on T cells expressing NK-cell markers.

Here the sequenced sample was PBMCs from blood, taken on the day of vaccination. These receptor sequences come from a man aged 45-65 years who received an inactivated influenza vaccine. Each CDR3 is given with its conserved first and last residue. Fields, in order: J gene, CDR3 length, D gene, clone size, V gene, CDR3 DNA, CDR3 protein. The D gene is left open where the match is weak. Some rows mark clone size as missing; the rest say once, few, many or name a class of expanded clone.

j_call: TRBJ2-3; cdr3_length: 16; d_call: TRBD2; clone_size: few; v_call: TRBV12-3/TRBV12-4; cdr3_nt: TGTGCCAGCATCCAGTCATTGGCGGGGGGCCCCATATCCCAGTATTTT; cdr3_aa: CASIQSLAGGPISQYF
j_call: TRBJ2-1; cdr3_length: 15; d_call: TRBD1; clone_size: few; v_call: TRBV19; cdr3_nt: TGTGCCAGTAATCAACAGGGGGTCTCCTACAATGAGCAGTTCTTC; cdr3_aa: CASNQQGVSYNEQFF
j_call: TRBJ1-1; cdr3_length: 15; d_call: .; clone_size: .; v_call: TRBV12-3/TRBV12-4; cdr3_nt: TGTGCCAGCAGTGGCGGGGGATCATGGAACACTGAAGCTTTCTTT; cdr3_aa: CASSGGGSWNTEAFF
j_call: TRBJ2-7; cdr3_length: 12; d_call: TRBD2; clone_size: .; v_call: TRBV20-1; cdr3_nt: TGCAGTGCTAACTTAGCGGGAGTCGAGCAGTACTTC; cdr3_aa: CSANLAGVEQYF
j_call: TRBJ1-1; cdr3_length: 14; d_call: .; clone_size: few; v_call: TRBV7-2; cdr3_nt: TGTGCCAGCAGCTCCAGGGGCGCGGTCACTGAAGCTTTCTTT; cdr3_aa: CASSSRGAVTEAFF
j_call: TRBJ2-1; cdr3_length: 15; d_call: TRBD2; clone_size: .; v_call: TRBV12-3/TRBV12-4; cdr3_nt: TGTGCCAGCAGTCCACTAGCGGGAGGGGTAAATGAGCAGTTCTTC; cdr3_aa: CASSPLAGGVNEQFF
j_call: TRBJ2-7; cdr3_length: 14; d_call: .; clone_size: .; v_call: TRBV20-1; cdr3_nt: TGCAGTGCTAGAGGAGGCGGAGCGTTCTACGAGCAGTACTTC; cdr3_aa: CSARGGGAFYEQYF
j_call: TRBJ2-1; cdr3_length: 14; d_call: .; clone_size: .; v_call: TRBV12-3/TRBV12-4; cdr3_nt: TGTGCCAGCAGTTCAGGCCAGACTATCAATGAGCAGTTCTTC; cdr3_aa: CASSSGQTINEQFF
j_call: TRBJ2-1; cdr3_length: 20; d_call: .; clone_size: few; v_call: TRBV3-1; cdr3_nt: TGTGCCAGCAGCCAAACCAACCTAATCTACGCCAGAAGCTCCTACAATGAGCAGTTCTTC; cdr3_aa: CASSQTNLIYARSSYNEQFF
j_call: TRBJ2-3; cdr3_length: 15; d_call: .; clone_size: .; v_call: TRBV20-1; cdr3_nt: TGCAGTGCTACCGGTCCGGGCGGCAGCACAGATACGCAGTATTTT; cdr3_aa: CSATGPGGSTDTQYF
j_call: TRBJ2-7; cdr3_length: 14; d_call: .; clone_size: few; v_call: TRBV12-3/TRBV12-4; cdr3_nt: TGTGCCAGCAGTTTAAACGGCCAAGGCTACGAGCAGTACTTC; cdr3_aa: CASSLNGQGYEQYF
j_call: TRBJ1-1; cdr3_length: 14; d_call: .; clone_size: many; v_call: TRBV14; cdr3_nt: TGTGCCAGCAGCCGGGGTAGAGAGAACACTGAAGCTTTCTTT; cdr3_aa: CASSRGRENTEAFF
j_call: TRBJ1-2; cdr3_length: 12; d_call: .; clone_size: many; v_call: TRBV7-2; cdr3_nt: TGTGCCAGCAGCTTAGGTCCGGGCGGCTACACCTTC; cdr3_aa: CASSLGPGGYTF
j_call: TRBJ1-1; cdr3_length: 14; d_call: .; clone_size: .; v_call: TRBV12-3/TRBV12-4; cdr3_nt: TGTGCCAGCAACTACTTTGGCGGGAGCACTGAAGCTTTCTTT; cdr3_aa: CASNYFGGSTEAFF
j_call: TRBJ2-5; cdr3_length: 15; d_call: .; clone_size: .; v_call: TRBV12-3/TRBV12-4; cdr3_nt: TGTGCCAGCCGGTCGGGGGTCAGCGCCCAAGAGACCCAGTACTTC; cdr3_aa: CASRSGVSAQETQYF
j_call: TRBJ1-2; cdr3_length: 16; d_call: TRBD1; clone_size: few; v_call: TRBV5-1; cdr3_nt: TGCGCCAGCAGCACCCAGACAGGGGTTAAAGGCTATGGCTACACCTTC; cdr3_aa: CASSTQTGVKGYGYTF
j_call: TRBJ2-5; cdr3_length: 11; d_call: .; clone_size: few; v_call: TRBV20-1; cdr3_nt: TGCAGTGCTAGGCCTCAAGAGACCCAGTACTTC; cdr3_aa: CSARPQETQYF
j_call: TRBJ2-3; cdr3_length: 13; d_call: .; clone_size: .; v_call: TRBV29-1; cdr3_nt: TGCAGCGTGGCGACAGAGAACACAGATACGCAGTATTTT; cdr3_aa: CSVATENTDTQYF
j_call: TRBJ2-3; cdr3_length: 16; d_call: .; clone_size: few; v_call: TRBV24-1; cdr3_nt: TGTGCCACCAGGGCCGGTGGAGGGGGAGTTGCAGATACGCAGTATTTT; cdr3_aa: CATRAGGGGVADTQYF
j_call: TRBJ2-1; cdr3_length: 14; d_call: .; clone_size: few; v_call: TRBV5-6; cdr3_nt: TGTGCCAGCAGCTTTGGTGCACGATACAATGAGCAGTTCTTC; cdr3_aa: CASSFGARYNEQFF
j_call: TRBJ2-3; cdr3_length: 13; d_call: .; clone_size: many; v_call: TRBV28; cdr3_nt: TGTGCCAGCAGTTTACCCGGGACAGATACGCAGTATTTT; cdr3_aa: CASSLPGTDTQYF
j_call: TRBJ2-7; cdr3_length: 12; d_call: .; clone_size: few; v_call: TRBV11-2; cdr3_nt: TGTGCCAGCAGGTTCTACGGCTACGAGCAGTACTTC; cdr3_aa: CASRFYGYEQYF
j_call: TRBJ2-6; cdr3_length: 14; d_call: .; clone_size: few; v_call: TRBV12-3/TRBV12-4; cdr3_nt: TGTGCCAGCAGTTCCTCGACTGGGGCCAACGTCCTGACTTTC; cdr3_aa: CASSSSTGANVLTF
j_call: TRBJ1-6; cdr3_length: 17; d_call: .; clone_size: many; v_call: TRBV20-1; cdr3_nt: TGCAGTGCTAGCCCAGGGGCAGGAGGTTCCTATAATTCACCCCTCCACTTT; cdr3_aa: CSASPGAGGSYNSPLHF
j_call: TRBJ2-1; cdr3_length: 16; d_call: .; clone_size: .; v_call: TRBV21-1; cdr3_nt: TGTGCCAGCAGCAAAAAGACTAGCTTTAGGGACAATGAGCAGTTCTTC; cdr3_aa: CASSKKTSFRDNEQFF
j_call: TRBJ2-3; cdr3_length: 16; d_call: .; clone_size: few; v_call: TRBV5-1; cdr3_nt: TGCGCCAGCAGCCCGATGGACAGCCCTAGCACAGATACGCAGTATTTT; cdr3_aa: CASSPMDSPSTDTQYF
j_call: TRBJ2-5; cdr3_length: 13; d_call: TRBD1; clone_size: few; v_call: TRBV7-2; cdr3_nt: TGTGCCAGCAGCCAGACAGGGGTAGAGACCCAGTACTTC; cdr3_aa: CASSQTGVETQYF
j_call: TRBJ2-1; cdr3_length: 15; d_call: TRBD2; clone_size: few; v_call: TRBV12-3/TRBV12-4; cdr3_nt: TGTGCCAGCAGCCTAGCGGGACTAGCCTACAATGAGCAGTTCTTC; cdr3_aa: CASSLAGLAYNEQFF
j_call: TRBJ2-1; cdr3_length: 16; d_call: .; clone_size: few; v_call: TRBV27; cdr3_nt: TGTGCCAGCAGTGTCTCACAGGATTTCTCCTACAATGAGCAGTTCTTC; cdr3_aa: CASSVSQDFSYNEQFF
j_call: TRBJ2-5; cdr3_length: 15; d_call: TRBD2; clone_size: few; v_call: TRBV9; cdr3_nt: TGTGCCAGCAGCGTCGGGGAGGGGTACCAAGAGACCCAGTACTTC; cdr3_aa: CASSVGEGYQETQYF
j_call: TRBJ2-1; cdr3_length: 17; d_call: TRBD2; clone_size: .; v_call: TRBV24-1; cdr3_nt: TGTGCCACCAGTGACCCAGGACTAGCGGGCGCTCACAATGAGCAGTTCTTC; cdr3_aa: CATSDPGLAGAHNEQFF
j_call: TRBJ2-1; cdr3_length: 13; d_call: .; clone_size: few; v_call: TRBV30; cdr3_nt: TGTGCCTGGAGGCTTAGGGTCCACAATGAGCAGTTCTTC; cdr3_aa: CAWRLRVHNEQFF
j_call: TRBJ2-7; cdr3_length: 13; d_call: .; clone_size: few; v_call: TRBV20-1; cdr3_nt: TGCAGTGCTAGGTCTCCCAACCGGTACGAGCAGTACTTC; cdr3_aa: CSARSPNRYEQYF